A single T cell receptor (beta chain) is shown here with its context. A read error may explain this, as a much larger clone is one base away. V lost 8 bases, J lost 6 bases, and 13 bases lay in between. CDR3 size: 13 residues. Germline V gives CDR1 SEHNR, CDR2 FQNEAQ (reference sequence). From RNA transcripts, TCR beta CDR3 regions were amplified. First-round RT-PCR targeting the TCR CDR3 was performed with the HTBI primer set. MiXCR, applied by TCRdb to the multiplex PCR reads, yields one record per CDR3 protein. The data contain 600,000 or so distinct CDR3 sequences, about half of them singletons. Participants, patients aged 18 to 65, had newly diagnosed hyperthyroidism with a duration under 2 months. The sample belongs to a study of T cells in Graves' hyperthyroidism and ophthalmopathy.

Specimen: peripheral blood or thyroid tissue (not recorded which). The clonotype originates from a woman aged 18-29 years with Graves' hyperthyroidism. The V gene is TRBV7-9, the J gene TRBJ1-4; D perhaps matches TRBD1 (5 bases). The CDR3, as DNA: TGTGCCAGCGGGGTAGGGGTGGATGAAAAACTGTTTTTT. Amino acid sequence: CASGVGVDEKLFF.